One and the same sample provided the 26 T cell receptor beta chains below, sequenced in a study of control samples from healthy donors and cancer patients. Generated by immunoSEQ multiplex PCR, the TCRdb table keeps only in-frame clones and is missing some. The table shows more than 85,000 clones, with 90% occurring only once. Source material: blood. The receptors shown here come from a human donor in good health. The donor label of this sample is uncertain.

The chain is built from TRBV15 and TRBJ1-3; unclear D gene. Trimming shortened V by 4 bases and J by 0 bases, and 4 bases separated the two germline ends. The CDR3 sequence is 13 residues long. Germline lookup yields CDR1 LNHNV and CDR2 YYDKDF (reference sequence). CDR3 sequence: CATSTLSGNTIYF. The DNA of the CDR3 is TGTGCCACCAGCACCCTCTCTGGAAACACCATATATTTT. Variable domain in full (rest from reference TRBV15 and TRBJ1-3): DAMVIQNPRYQVTQFGKPVTLSCSQTLNHNVMYWYQQKSSQAPKLLFHYYDKDFNNEADTPDNFQSRRPNTSFCFLDIRSPGLGDTAMYLCATSTLSGNTIYFGEGSWLTVV.

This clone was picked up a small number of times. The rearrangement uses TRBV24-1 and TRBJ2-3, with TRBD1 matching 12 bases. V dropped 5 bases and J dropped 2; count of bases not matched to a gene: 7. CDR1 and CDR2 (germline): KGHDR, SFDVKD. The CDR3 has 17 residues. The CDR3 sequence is CATSGRDRGPNTDTQYF. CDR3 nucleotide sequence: TGTGCCACCAGTGGCCGGGACAGGGGGCCTAACACAGATACGCAGTATTTT.

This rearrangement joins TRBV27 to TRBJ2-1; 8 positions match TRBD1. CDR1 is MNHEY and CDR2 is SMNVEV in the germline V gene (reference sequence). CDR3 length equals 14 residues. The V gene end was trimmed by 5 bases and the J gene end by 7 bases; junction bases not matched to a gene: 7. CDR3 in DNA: TGTGCCAGCAGTAGACAGGGGATGGCGAATGAGCAGTTCTTC. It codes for CASSRQGMANEQFF.

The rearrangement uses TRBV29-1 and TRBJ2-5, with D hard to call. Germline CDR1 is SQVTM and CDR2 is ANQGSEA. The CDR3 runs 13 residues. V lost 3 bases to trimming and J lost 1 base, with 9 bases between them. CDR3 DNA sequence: TGCAGCGTTGATTGGTGGGCCCAAGAGACCCAGTACTTC. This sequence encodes CSVDWWAQETQYF.

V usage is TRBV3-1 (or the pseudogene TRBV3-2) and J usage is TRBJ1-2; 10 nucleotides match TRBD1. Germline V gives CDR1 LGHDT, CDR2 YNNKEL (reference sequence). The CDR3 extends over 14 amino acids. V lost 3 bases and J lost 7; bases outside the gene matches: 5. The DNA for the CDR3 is TGTGCCAGCAGCCAGGGGGACAGGGGTAGTGGCTACACCTTC. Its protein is CASSQGDRGSGYTF.

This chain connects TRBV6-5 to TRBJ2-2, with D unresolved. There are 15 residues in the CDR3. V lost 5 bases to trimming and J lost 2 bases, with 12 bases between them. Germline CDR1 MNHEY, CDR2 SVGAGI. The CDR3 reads CASSRVFVNTGELFF. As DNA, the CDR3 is TGTGCCAGCAGTCGAGTGTTTGTTAACACCGGGGAGCTGTTTTTT.

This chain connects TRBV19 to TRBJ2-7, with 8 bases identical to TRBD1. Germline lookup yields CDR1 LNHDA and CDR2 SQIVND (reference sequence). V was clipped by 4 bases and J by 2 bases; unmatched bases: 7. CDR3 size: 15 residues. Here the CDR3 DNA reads TGTGCCAGTAGTAGAACCGGGACAGGACCCTACGAGCAGTACTTC. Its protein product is CASSRTGTGPYEQYF.

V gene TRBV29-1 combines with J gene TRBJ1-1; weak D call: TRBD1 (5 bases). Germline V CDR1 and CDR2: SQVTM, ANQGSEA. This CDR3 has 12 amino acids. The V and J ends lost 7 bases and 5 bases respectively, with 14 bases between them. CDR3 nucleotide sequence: TGCAGCGGCTTATCAGGGTTTACTGAAGCTTTCTTT. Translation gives CSGLSGFTEAFF.

In DNA form, the CDR3 reads TGTGCCAGCAGCCATGGGCCCCACTCCTACAATGAGCAGTTCTTC. This translates into CASSHGPHSYNEQFF. This chain links TRBV14 with TRBJ2-1; D gene uncertain. With 3 bases removed from V and 0 bases from J, the gap between germline ends came to 9 bases. Germline V gene lookup returns CDR1 SGHDN and CDR2 FVKESK. This CDR3 is built from 15 residues.

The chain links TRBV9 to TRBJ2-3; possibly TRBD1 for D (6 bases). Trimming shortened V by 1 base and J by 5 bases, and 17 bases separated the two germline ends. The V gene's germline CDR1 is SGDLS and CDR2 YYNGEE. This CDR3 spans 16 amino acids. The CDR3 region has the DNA TGTGCCAGCAGCGTAAACCCCGACAGGTATGGAGATACGCAGTATTTT. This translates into CASSVNPDRYGDTQYF.

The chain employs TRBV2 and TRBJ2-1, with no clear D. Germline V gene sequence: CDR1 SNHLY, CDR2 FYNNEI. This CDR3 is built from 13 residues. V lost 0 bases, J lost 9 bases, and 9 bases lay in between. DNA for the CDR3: TGTGCCAGCAGTGAAGCCACGCACCCTGAGCAGTTCTTC. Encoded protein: CASSEATHPEQFF.

CDR3: CAWKPPGQGAFEQYF. The CDR3 DNA is TGTGCCTGGAAGCCCCCGGGACAGGGGGCTTTCGAGCAGTACTTC. The V and J genes are TRBV30 and TRBJ2-7; TRBD1 aligns across 12 bases. The V gene's germline CDR1 is GTSNPN and CDR2 SVGIG (reference sequence). There are 15 residues in the CDR3. The junction had 10 bases not matched to a gene; V was cut back by 4 bases and J by 6 bases.

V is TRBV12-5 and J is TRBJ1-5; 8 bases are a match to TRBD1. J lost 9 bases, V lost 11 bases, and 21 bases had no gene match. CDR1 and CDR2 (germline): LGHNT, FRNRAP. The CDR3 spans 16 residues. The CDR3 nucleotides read TGTGCTCCTCCGAGGGTCCCGGGACAGGTTAAGGGGCCCCAGCATTTT. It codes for CAPPRVPGQVKGPQHF.

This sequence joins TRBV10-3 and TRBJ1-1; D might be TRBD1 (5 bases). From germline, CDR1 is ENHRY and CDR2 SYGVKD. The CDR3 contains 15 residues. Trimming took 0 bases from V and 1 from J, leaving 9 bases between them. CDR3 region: CAISESRDPNTEAFF. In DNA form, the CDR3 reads TGTGCCATCAGTGAGTCGAGGGACCCGAACACTGAAGCTTTCTTT.

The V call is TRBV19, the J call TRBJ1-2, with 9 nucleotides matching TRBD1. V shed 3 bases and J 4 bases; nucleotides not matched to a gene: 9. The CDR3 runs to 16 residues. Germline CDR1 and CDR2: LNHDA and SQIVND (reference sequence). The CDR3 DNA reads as TGTGCCAGTAGTATCAAACTTACAGGGGGCAGCTATGGCTACACCTTC. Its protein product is CASSIKLTGGSYGYTF.

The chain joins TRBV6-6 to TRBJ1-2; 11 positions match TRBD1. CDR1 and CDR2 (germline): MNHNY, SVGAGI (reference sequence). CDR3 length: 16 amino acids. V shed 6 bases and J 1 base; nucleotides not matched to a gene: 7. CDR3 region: CASRATGTGGNYGYTF. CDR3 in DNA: TGTGCCAGCAGAGCAACCGGGACAGGGGGTAACTATGGCTACACCTTC.

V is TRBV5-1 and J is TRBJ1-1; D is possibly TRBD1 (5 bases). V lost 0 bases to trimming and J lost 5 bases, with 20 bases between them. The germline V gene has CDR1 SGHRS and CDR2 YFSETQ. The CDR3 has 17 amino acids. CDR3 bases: TGCGCCAGCAGCTTGGGAGGTGGTCAGGGTTTAAGGACTGAAGCTTTCTTT. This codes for CASSLGGGQGLRTEAFF.

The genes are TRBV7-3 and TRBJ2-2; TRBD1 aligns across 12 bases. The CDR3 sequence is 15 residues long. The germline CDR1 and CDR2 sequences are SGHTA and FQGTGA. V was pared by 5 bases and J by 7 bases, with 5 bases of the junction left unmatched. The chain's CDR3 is CASSPGQGAIGELFF. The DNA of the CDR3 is TGTGCCAGCAGCCCGGGACAGGGGGCGATCGGGGAGCTGTTTTTT.

The CDR3: CASSQGGGSSYNEQFF. As DNA, the CDR3 is TGTGCCAGCAGCCAGGGGGGAGGCAGCTCCTACAATGAGCAGTTCTTC. The chain combines TRBV3-1 (or the pseudogene TRBV3-2) with TRBJ2-1; tentative D call: TRBD2 (6 bases). CDR1 LGHDT and CDR2 YNNKEL come from the germline V gene (reference sequence). The CDR3 consists of 16 residues. Trimming took 3 bases from V and 0 from J, leaving 12 bases between them.

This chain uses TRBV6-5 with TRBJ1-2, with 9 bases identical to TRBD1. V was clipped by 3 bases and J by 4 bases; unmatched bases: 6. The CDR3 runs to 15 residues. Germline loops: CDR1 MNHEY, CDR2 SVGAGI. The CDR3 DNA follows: TGTGCCAGCAGTTATGGGGACAGGGATATCTATGGCTACACCTTC. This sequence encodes CASSYGDRDIYGYTF.

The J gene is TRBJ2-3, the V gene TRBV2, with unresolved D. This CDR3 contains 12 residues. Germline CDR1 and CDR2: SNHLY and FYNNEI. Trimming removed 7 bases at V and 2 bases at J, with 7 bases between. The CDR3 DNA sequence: TGTGCCAGCAACGGCCCCACAGATACGCAGTATTTT. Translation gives CASNGPTDTQYF.

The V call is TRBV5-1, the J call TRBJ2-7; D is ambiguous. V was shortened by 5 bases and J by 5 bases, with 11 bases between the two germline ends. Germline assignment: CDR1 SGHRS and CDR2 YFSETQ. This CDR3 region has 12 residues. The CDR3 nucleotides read TGCGCCAGCAGAAGCCTTCAGAACGAGCAGTACTTC. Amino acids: CASRSLQNEQYF.

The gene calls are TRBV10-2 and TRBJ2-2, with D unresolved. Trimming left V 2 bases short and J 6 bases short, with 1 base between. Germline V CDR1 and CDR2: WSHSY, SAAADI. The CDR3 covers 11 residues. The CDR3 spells CASSEAGELFF. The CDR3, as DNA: TGCGCCAGCAGTGAGGCCGGGGAGCTGTTTTTT.

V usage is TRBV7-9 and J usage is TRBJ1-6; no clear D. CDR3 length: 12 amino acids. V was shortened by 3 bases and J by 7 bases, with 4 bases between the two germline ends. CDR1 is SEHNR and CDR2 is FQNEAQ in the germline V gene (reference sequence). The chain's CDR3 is CASSFINSPLHF. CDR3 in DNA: TGTGCCAGCAGCTTTATAAATTCACCCCTCCACTTT.

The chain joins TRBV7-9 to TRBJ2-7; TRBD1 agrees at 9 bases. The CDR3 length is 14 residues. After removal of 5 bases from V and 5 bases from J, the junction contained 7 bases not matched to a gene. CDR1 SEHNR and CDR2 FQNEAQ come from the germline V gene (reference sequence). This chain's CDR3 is CASSPWTGEDEQYF. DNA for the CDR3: TGTGCCAGCAGCCCGTGGACAGGGGAGGACGAGCAGTACTTC.

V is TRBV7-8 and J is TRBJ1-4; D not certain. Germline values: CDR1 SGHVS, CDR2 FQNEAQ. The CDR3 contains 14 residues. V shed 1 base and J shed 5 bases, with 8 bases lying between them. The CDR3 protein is CASSLDRLNEKLFF. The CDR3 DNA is TGTGCCAGCAGCTTAGACAGACTAAATGAAAAACTGTTTTTT. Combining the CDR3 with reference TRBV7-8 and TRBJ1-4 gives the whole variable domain GAGVSQSPRYKVAKRGQDVALRCDPISGHVSLFWYQQALGQGPEFLTYFQNEAQLDKSGLPSDRFFAERPEGSVSTLKIQRTQQEDSAVYLCASSLDRLNEKLFFGSGTQLSVL.